A selection of T cell receptor beta chains follows, all from one sample in a study of T cell changes during pregnancy in multiple sclerosis. The data were produced by immunoSEQ multiplex PCR, yet TCRdb's version contains in-frame clones alone and is incomplete. Here the sample spans about 31,000 clones, approximately 91% being singletons. Here the sequenced sample was CD8+ T cells from peripheral blood mononuclear cells, taken in the second trimester of pregnancy. These receptors came from a female donor with multiple sclerosis, enrolled in a pregnancy study. Each CDR3 is given with its conserved first and last residue. The order of the fields is J gene, D gene, V gene, CDR3 length, clone size, CDR3 DNA, CDR3 protein. The D gene is left open where the match is weak. Clone size appears in some rows only: once, few, many, or a class for an expanded clone.

>TRBJ2-5|TRBD1|TRBV19|16|.
TGTGCCAGTAGTAACACTCTACGGGACAGCCCTATGACCCAGTACTTC
CASSNTLRDSPMTQYF
>TRBJ2-3|TRBD2|TRBV4-3|17|once
TGCGCCAGCAGCGTTACCGGGACTAGCGGGAGCACAGATACGCAGTATTTT
CASSVTGTSGSTDTQYF
>TRBJ2-1|.|TRBV19|10|few
TGTGCCAGTAGCTCGGGTGAGCAGTTCTTC
CASSSGEQFF
>TRBJ2-1|.|TRBV6-6|14|once
TGTGCCAGCAGTTACTCACTAGAACGCGGTGAGCAGTTCTTC
CASSYSLERGEQFF
>TRBJ2-7|.|TRBV7-2|15|.
TGTGCCAGCAGCTTAGAGGCGGGCCGAACCTACGAGCAGCACTTC
CASSLEAGRTYEQHF
>TRBJ2-5|.|TRBV6-7|16|.
TGTGCCAGCAGTTACTCTAGGACCAGGGGAAGGGAGACCCAGTACTTC
CASSYSRTRGRETQYF
>TRBJ2-1|TRBD2|TRBV6-6|15|.
TGTGCCAGCAGTTACCGACTAGCGGGAGAAGGGGAGCAGTTCTTC
CASSYRLAGEGEQFF
>TRBJ2-7|.|TRBV5-4|15|.
TGTGCCAGCAGCTTGGGTCGGGGTCTCGGGAATGAGCAGTACTTC
CASSLGRGLGNEQYF
>TRBJ2-3|.|TRBV5-6|15|.
TGTGCCAGCAGCCCGCGGAGCTCGGTCACAGATACGCAGTATTTT
CASSPRSSVTDTQYF
>TRBJ2-5|.|TRBV7-6|18|.
TGTGCCAGCAGCTTAACTCCGCCGGCGGGACCCCTCCAAGAGACCCAGTACTTC
CASSLTPPAGPLQETQYF
>TRBJ2-7|TRBD2|TRBV13|16|once
TGTGCCAGCAGCTTCGGGACTAGCGGGATAAACTACGAGCAGTACTTC
CASSFGTSGINYEQYF
>TRBJ2-5|TRBD2|TRBV5-6|18|.
TGTGCCAGCAGCGCCCTAGGACTAGCGGGGAAATTTAAAGAGACCCAGTACTTC
CASSALGLAGKFKETQYF
>TRBJ1-5|TRBD1|TRBV28|14|.
TGTGCCAGCACCGGGGACAGGGGGGGGATTTCCCAGCATTTT
CASTGDRGGISQHF
>TRBJ2-2|TRBD1|TRBV6-6|15|.
TGTGCCAGCAGCCTACAGGGGGACTACACCGGGGAGCTGTTTTTT
CASSLQGDYTGELFF
>TRBJ1-2|.|TRBV4-3|16|.
TGCGCCAGCAGCCAAGATAATCAGGGGCCAGCCTATGGCTACACCTTC
CASSQDNQGPAYGYTF
>TRBJ2-1|TRBD2|TRBV2|13|.
TGTGCCAGATCAAGCGGGAGCTACAATGAGCAGTTCTTC
CARSSGSYNEQFF
>TRBJ2-7|TRBD2|TRBV5-1|13|.
TGCGCCAGCAGCGCCGGGACTACTTACGAGCAGTACTTC
CASSAGTTYEQYF
>TRBJ2-5|.|TRBV28|16|.
TGTGCCAGCAGTTCTGGCAGGCTGTCGAGGGGGGAGACCCAGTACTTC
CASSSGRLSRGETQYF
>TRBJ2-7|.|TRBV27|14|.
TGTGCCAGCAGGTTTGGTGGGAGGACCTACGAGCAGTACTTC
CASRFGGRTYEQYF
>TRBJ2-6|.|TRBV15|18|.
TGTGCCTCCGAGCCCGGGTGGGGCAGCAGCTCTGGGGCCAACGTCCTGACTTTC
CASEPGWGSSSGANVLTF